This passage covers 10 T cell receptor beta chains from one sample sequenced in a study of immune evolution from preneoplasia to lung adenocarcinoma. Data came from immunoSEQ multiplex PCR; TCRdb stores just in-frame clones and leaves some out. The sample lists over 9,500 clones, over 70% occurring once. The sequenced material came from FFPE minimally invasive lung adenocarcinoma tissue. These receptors were collected from a person aged 55-80 years with lung adenocarcinoma.

CDR3 protein: CASRTGLDGYTF. DNA of the CDR3: TGTGCCAGCAGAACGGGGCTAGATGGCTACACCTTC. This chain links TRBV27 with TRBJ1-2; tentatively, D is TRBD1 (5 bases). Trimming took 6 bases from V and 6 from J, leaving 11 bases between them. Germline CDR1 MNHEY, CDR2 SMNVEV (reference sequence). The CDR3 length is 12 residues.

The chain combines TRBV7-2 with TRBJ1-4; 9 positions match TRBD1. This CDR3 has 17 residues. V lost 3 bases to trimming and J lost 2 bases; unmatched junction nucleotides: 7. The germline gives CDR1 SGHTA, CDR2 FQGNSA. The CDR3 coding sequence is TGTGCCAGCAGCTTGAACAGGGGGCCAGGTACTAATGAAAAACTGTTTTTT. Translation gives CASSLNRGPGTNEKLFF. The full variable domain, rest sourced from reference TRBV7-2 and TRBJ1-4, is GAGVSQSPSNKVTEKGKDVELRCDPISGHTALYWYRQSLGQGLEFLIYFQGNSAPDKSGLPSDRFSAERTGGSVSTLTIQRTQQEDSAVYLCASSLNRGPGTNEKLFFGSGTQLSVL.

This clone was detected only a few times. The rearrangement links TRBV27 to TRBJ1-3; D not certain. From germline, CDR1 is MNHEY and CDR2 SMNVEV (reference sequence). Trimming shortened V by 4 bases and J by 0 bases, and 7 bases separated the two germline ends. The CDR3 loop spans 14 amino acids. In DNA, the CDR3 is TGTGCCAGCAGTTCGGGAATCTCTGGAAACACCATATATTTT. Residues: CASSSGISGNTIYF.

To note about this clone: Other DNA sequences in this sample translate to the same CDR3. CDR3 residues: CASSSTGLKTQYF. The CDR3 nucleotides are TGTGCCAGCAGTTCGACAGGGTTGAAGACCCAGTACTTC. J is TRBJ2-5 and V is TRBV28; TRBD1 matches 7 bases. The V gene end was trimmed by 4 bases and the J gene end by 6 bases; junction bases not matched to a gene: 5. Germline loops: CDR1 MDHEN, CDR2 SYDVKM. This CDR3 comprises 13 residues.

The chain joins TRBV5-1 to TRBJ2-1, with 8 bases aligning to TRBD2. The length of the CDR3 is 15 residues. The trim removed 0 bases at V and 6 bases at J, leaving 5 bases unmatched. Looked up from germline, CDR1 is SGHRS and CDR2 is YFSETQ. This CDR3 reads CASSLEGGGRNEQFF. CDR3 bases: TGCGCCAGCAGCTTGGAGGGCGGGGGGCGCAATGAGCAGTTCTTC.

This rearrangement joins TRBV29-1 to TRBJ2-2, with TRBD2 identical over 16 bases. Germline CDR1 reads SQVTM; CDR2 reads ANQGSEA. This CDR3 has 17 residues. The ends lost 4 bases at V and 6 bases at J; junction bases unmatched: 8. The DNA of the CDR3 is TGCAGCGTTGTTAAGTTGGGACTAGCGGGAGGGGCCGGGGAGCTGTTTTTT. It encodes CSVVKLGLAGGAGELFF.

This clone was counted once. The CDR3 loop is CASRWDANQPQHF. Written as DNA, the CDR3 is TGTGCCAGCAGATGGGACGCTAATCAGCCCCAGCATTTT. The V and J genes are TRBV27 and TRBJ1-5, with a possible D match to TRBD1 (5 bases). Germline V CDR1 and CDR2: MNHEY, SMNVEV (reference sequence). Deletions cut 6 bases from V and 4 bases from J, with 10 bases between. The CDR3 is 13 residues long.

The rearrangement uses TRBV10-3 and TRBJ2-3; D possibly corresponds to TRBD2 (6 bases). Trimming cost V 11 bases and J 5 bases, with 17 bases left between them. CDR1 and CDR2 (germline): ENHRY, SYGVKD. This CDR3 has 13 residues. CDR3 in DNA: TGTGCCGCTTCACTAGCCCCTAAAGATACGCAGTATTTT. Protein product: CAASLAPKDTQYF.

The chain has TRBV15 and TRBJ2-4; 7 nucleotides match TRBD2. This CDR3 region has 16 residues. J lost 0 bases, V lost 3 bases, and 5 bases had no gene match. Germline CDR1 and CDR2: LNHNV and YYDKDF (reference sequence). The chain's CDR3 is CATSRGEGVAKNIQYF. CDR3 nucleotide sequence: TGTGCCACCAGCAGGGGGGAGGGAGTAGCCAAAAACATTCAGTACTTC.

This clone has only one observation. The chain uses TRBV2 and TRBJ2-7, with D unresolved. V was shortened by 8 bases and J by 3 bases, with 11 bases between the two germline ends. The CDR3 is made up of 12 amino acids. CDR1 SNHLY and CDR2 FYNNEI come from the germline V gene. The CDR3 bases are TGTGCCAGCTCGGCACTTGGCTACGAGCAGTACTTC. Amino acid sequence: CASSALGYEQYF.